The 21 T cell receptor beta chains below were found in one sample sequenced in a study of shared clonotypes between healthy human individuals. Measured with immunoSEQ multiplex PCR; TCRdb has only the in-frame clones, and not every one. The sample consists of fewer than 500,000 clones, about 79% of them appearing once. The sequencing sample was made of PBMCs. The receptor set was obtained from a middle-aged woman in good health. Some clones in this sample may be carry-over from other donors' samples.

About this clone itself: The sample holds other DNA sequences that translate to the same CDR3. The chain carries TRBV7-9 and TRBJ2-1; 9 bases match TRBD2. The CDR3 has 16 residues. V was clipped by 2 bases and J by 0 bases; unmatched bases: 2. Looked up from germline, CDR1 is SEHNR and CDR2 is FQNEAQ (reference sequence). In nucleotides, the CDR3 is TGTGCCAGCAGCTTATCACTAGCGGGCTCCTACAATGAGCAGTTCTTC. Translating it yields CASSLSLAGSYNEQFF.

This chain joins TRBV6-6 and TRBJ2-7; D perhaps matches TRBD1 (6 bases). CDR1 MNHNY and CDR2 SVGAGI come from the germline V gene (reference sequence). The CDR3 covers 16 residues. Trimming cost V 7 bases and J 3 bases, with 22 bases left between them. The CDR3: CASMDSRGSTIYEQYF. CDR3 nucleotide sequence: TGTGCCAGCATGGACAGTAGGGGCTCAACCATCTACGAGCAGTACTTC.

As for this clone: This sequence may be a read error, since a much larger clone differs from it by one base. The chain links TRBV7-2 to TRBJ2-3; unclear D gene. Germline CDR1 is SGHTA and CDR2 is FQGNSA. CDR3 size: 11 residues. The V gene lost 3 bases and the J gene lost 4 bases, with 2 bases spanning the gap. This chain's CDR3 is CASSFSDTQYF. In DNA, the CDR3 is TGTGCCAGCAGCTTTTCAGATACGCAGTATTTT.

The CDR3 spells CASSRTGATNEKLFF. The CDR3 nucleotides read TGTGCCAGCAGTCGAACAGGCGCAACTAATGAAAAACTGTTTTTT. The genes are TRBV6-6 and TRBJ1-4; a possible D gene is TRBD1 (5 bases). Trimming removed 5 bases at V and 0 bases at J, with 10 bases between. The CDR3 length is 15 residues. CDR1 and CDR2 (germline): MNHNY, SVGAGI (reference sequence).

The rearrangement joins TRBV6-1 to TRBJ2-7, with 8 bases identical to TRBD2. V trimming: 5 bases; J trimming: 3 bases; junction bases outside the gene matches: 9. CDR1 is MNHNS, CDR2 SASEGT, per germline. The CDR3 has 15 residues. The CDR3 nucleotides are TGTGCCAGCAGTCAGAGCGGGAGCAGTCACTACGAGCAGTACTTC. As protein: CASSQSGSSHYEQYF.

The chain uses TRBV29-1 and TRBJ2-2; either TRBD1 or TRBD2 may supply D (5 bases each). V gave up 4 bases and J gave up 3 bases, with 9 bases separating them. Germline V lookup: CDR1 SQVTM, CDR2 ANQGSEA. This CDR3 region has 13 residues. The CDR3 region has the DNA TGCAGCGTTGGAGGGGCCTACACCGGGGAGCTGTTTTTT. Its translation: CSVGGAYTGELFF.

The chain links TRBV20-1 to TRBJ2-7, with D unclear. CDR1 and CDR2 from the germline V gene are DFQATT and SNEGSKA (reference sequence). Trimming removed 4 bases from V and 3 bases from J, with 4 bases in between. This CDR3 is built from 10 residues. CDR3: CSAKIYEQYF. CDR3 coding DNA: TGCAGTGCTAAAATCTACGAGCAGTACTTC.

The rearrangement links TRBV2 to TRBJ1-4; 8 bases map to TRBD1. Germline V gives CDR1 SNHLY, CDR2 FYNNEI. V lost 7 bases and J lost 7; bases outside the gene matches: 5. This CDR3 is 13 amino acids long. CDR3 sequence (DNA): TGTGCCAGCACCTTGGACAGGGCTGAAAAACTGTTTTTT. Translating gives CASTLDRAEKLFF.

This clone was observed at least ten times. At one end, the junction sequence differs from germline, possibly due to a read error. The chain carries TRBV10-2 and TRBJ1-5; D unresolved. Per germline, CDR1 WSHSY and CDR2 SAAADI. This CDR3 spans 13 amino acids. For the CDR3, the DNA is TGCGCCAGCAGTAAGTCCGTGGGTGGGCCCCAGCATTTT. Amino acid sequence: CASSKSVGGPQHF.

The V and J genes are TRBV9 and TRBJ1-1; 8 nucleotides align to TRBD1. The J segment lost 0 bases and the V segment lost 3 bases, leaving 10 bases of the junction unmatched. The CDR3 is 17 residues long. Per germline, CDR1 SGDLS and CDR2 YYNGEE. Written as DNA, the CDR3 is TGTGCCAGCAGCGCGTCCACAGGGGGAGGGCTGAACACTGAAGCTTTCTTT. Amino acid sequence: CASSASTGGGLNTEAFF.

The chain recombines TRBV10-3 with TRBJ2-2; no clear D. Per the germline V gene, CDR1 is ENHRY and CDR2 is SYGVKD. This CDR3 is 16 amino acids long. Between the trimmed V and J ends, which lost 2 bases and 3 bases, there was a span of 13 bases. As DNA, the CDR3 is TGTGCCATCAGTGAGAAAGGGTTTAAGGACACCGGGGAGCTGTTTTTT. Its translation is CAISEKGFKDTGELFF.

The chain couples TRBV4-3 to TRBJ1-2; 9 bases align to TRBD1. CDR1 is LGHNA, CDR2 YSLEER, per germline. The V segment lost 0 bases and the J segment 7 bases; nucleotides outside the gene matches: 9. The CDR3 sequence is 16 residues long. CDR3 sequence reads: CASSQDPQGAYFGYTF. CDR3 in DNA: TGCGCCAGCAGCCAAGACCCACAGGGGGCGTACTTTGGCTACACCTTC.

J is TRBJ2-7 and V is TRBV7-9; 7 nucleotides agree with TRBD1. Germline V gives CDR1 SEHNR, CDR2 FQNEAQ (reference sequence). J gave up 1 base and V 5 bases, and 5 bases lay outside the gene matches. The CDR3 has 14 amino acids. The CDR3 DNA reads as TGTGCCAGCAGCATCGGGACAGATTCCTACGAGCAGTACTTC. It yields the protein CASSIGTDSYEQYF.

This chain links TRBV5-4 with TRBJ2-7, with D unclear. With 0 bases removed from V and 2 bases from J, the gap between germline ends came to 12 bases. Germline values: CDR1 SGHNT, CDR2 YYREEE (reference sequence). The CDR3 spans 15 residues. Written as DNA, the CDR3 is TGTGCCAGCAGCTTGGGGGTTAGTGTCGCCTACGAGCAGTACTTC. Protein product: CASSLGVSVAYEQYF.

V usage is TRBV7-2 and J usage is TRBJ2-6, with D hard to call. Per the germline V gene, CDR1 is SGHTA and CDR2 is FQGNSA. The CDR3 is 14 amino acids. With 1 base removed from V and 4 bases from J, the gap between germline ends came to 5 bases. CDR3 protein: CASSLEWGANVLTF. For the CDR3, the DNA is TGTGCCAGCAGCTTAGAGTGGGGGGCCAACGTCCTGACTTTC. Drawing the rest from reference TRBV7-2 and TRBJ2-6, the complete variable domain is GAGVSQSPSNKVTEKGKDVELRCDPISGHTALYWYRQSLGQGLEFLIYFQGNSAPDKSGLPSDRFSAERTGGSVSTLTIQRTQQEDSAVYLCASSLEWGANVLTFGAGSRLTVL.

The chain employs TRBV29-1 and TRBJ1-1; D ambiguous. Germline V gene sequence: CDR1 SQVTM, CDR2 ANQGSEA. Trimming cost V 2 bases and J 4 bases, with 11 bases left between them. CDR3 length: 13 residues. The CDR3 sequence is CSVERDRSTEAFF. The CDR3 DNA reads TGCAGCGTTGAAAGGGATAGGAGCACTGAAGCTTTCTTT.

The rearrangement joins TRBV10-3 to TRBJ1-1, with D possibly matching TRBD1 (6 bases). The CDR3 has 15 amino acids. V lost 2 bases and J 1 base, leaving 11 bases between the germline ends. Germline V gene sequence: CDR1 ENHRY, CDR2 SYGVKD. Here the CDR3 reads CAISEMGHRNTEAFF. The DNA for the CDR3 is TGTGCCATCAGTGAGATGGGACACAGGAACACTGAAGCTTTCTTT.

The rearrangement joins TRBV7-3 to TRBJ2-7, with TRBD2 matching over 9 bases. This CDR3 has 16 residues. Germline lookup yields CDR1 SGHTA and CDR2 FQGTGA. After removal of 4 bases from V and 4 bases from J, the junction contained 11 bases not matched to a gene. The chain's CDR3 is CASSSPIGLAGYEQYF. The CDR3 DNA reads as TGTGCCAGCAGCTCCCCGATCGGTCTAGCGGGGTACGAGCAGTACTTC.

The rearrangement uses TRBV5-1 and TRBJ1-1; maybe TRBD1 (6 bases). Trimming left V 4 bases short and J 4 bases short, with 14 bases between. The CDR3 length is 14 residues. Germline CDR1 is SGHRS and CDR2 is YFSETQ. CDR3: CASSPNTQGTEAFF. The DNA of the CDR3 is TGCGCCAGCAGCCCAAACACACAGGGCACTGAAGCTTTCTTT.

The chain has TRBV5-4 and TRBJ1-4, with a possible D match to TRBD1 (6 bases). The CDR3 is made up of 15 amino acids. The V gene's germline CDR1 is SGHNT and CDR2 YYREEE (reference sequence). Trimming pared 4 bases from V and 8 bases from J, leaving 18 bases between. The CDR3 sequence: CASSPGGGAGEKLFF. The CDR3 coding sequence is TGTGCCAGCAGCCCCGGGGGCGGGGCCGGGGAAAAACTGTTTTTT.

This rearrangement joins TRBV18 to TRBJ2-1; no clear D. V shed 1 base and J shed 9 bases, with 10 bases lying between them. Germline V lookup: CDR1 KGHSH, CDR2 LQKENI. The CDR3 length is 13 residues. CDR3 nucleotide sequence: TGTGCCAGCTCACCACGGCTAGTAGTTGAGCAGTTCTTC. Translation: CASSPRLVVEQFF.